This T cell receptor (beta chain) is from a study of blood T cells in healthy people across ages. Study-wide results and limits: Researchers deemed the diversity estimates from one million T cells underestimates. Samples with more naive T cells showed higher observed beta diversity.

The V end lost 1 base, the J end lost 4 bases, and 23 bases lay between the germline ends. CDR3 length: 17 residues. Germline V lookup: CDR1 DFQATT, CDR2 SNEGSKA (reference sequence). Primers used in a second PCR of about 6 to 11 cycles were a sample-barcoded 5' primer and a J-beta primer mix. Carrying 12 random nucleotides, a template-switch adaptor labeled each individual cDNA molecule. Every sample returned 2.5 million or more CDR3-containing paired-end reads. Via MiXCR, TCRdb re-called the 5' RACE reads, giving one row per CDR3 protein. The table includes 1 million to 1.2 million distinct CDR3 sequences, around two fifths detected once. About this clonotype itself: Its specificity is unknown.

Source material: blood. J is TRBJ2-7 and V is TRBV20-1, with D possibly being TRBD1 (7 bases). The clonotype comes from a man between 18 and 29 years old in good health. CDR3 nucleotides: TGCAGTGCTAGAGGGGAGGATAGGGGGCCGAACTTTTACGAGCAGTACTTC. Translating it yields CSARGEDRGPNFYEQYF.